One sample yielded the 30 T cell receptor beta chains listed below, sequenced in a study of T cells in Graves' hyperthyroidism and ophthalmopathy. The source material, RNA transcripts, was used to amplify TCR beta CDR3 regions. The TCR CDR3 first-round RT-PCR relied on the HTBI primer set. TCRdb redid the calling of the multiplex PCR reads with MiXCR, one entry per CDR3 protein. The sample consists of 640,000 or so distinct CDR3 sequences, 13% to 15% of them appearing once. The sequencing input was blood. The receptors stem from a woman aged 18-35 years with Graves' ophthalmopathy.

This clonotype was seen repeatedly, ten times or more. For the CDR3, the DNA is TGCGCCAGCAGCCCGCCGTCGAGGAGGACAGATACGCAGTATTTT. Amino acids: CASSPPSRRTDTQYF. The rearrangement uses TRBV5-1 and TRBJ2-3; possibly TRBD2 for D (5 bases). In germline, CDR1 is SGHRS, CDR2 YFSETQ. The CDR3 sequence is 15 residues long. Trimming stripped 4 bases from V and 3 bases from J, with 15 bases between.

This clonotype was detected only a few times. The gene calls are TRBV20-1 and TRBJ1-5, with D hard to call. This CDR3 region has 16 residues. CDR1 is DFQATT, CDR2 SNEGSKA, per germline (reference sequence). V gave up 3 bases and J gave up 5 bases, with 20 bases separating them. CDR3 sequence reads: CSASLTSMSGHQPQHF. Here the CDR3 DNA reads TGCAGTGCTAGCCTAACCTCAATGAGCGGGCATCAGCCCCAGCATTTT.

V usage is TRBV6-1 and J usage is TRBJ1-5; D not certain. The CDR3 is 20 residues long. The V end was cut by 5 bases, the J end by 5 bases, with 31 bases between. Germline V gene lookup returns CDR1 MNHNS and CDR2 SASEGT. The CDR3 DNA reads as TGTGCCAGCAGTTATGGTGAACAGCCTAGAACTAAAAAGGTCGATCAGCCCCAGCATTTT. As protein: CASSYGEQPRTKKVDQPQHF.

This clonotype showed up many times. The CDR3 DNA reads TGTGCCAGCACCCCGTGGGACGGGAGCGGGGATACGCAGTATTTT. Its translation is CASTPWDGSGDTQYF. This rearrangement joins TRBV7-2 to TRBJ2-3; possibly TRBD2 for D (6 bases). From germline, CDR1 is SGHTA and CDR2 FQGNSA. CDR3 length: 15 residues. V lost 7 bases and J lost 6, with 20 bases in between.

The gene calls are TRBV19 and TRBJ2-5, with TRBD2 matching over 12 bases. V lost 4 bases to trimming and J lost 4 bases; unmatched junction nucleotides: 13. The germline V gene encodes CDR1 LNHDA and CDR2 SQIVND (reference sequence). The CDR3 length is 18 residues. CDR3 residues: CASSTRLAGDTWGETQYF. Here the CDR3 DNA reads TGTGCCAGTAGTACAAGACTAGCGGGAGACACCTGGGGAGAGACCCAGTACTTC.

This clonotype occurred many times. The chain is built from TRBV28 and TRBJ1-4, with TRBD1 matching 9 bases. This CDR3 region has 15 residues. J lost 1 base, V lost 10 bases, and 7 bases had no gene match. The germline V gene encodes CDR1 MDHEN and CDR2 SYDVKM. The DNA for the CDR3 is TGTGCCACCTCCCGGGACAGGGAAACTAATGAAAAACTGTTTTTT. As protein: CATSRDRETNEKLFF.

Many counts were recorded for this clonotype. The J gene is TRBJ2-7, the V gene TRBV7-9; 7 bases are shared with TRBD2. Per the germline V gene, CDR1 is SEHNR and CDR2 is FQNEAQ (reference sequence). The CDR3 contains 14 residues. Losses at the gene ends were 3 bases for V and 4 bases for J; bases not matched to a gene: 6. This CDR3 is CASSLEGLPYEQYF. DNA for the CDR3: TGTGCCAGCAGCTTGGAGGGACTACCTTACGAGCAGTACTTC.

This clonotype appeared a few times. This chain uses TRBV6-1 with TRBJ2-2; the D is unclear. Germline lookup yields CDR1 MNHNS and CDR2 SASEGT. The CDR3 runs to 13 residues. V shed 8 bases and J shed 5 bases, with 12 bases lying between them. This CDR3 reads CASSDGRTGELFF. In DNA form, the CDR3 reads TGTGCCAGCTCCGACGGGCGGACCGGGGAGCTGTTTTTT.

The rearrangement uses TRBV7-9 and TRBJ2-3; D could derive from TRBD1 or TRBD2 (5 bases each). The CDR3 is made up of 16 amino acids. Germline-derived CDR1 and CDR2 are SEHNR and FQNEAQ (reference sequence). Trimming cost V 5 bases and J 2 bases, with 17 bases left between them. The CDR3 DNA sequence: TGTGCCAGCAGCGCCCCCGGGACGGCTTACACAGATACGCAGTATTTT. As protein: CASSAPGTAYTDTQYF. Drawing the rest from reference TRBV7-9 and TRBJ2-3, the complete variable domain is DTGVSQNPRHKITKRGQNVTFRCDPISEHNRLYWYRQTLGQGPEFLTYFQNEAQLEKSRLLSDRFSAERPKGSFSTLEIQRTEQGDSAMYLCASSAPGTAYTDTQYFGPGTRLTVL.

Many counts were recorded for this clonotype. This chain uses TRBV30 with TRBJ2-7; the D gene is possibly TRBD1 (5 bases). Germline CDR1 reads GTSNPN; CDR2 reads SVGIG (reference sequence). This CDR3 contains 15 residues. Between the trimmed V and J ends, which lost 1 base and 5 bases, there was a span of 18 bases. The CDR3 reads CAWSAQGPEEHEQYF. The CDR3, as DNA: TGTGCCTGGAGTGCTCAGGGCCCCGAGGAACACGAGCAGTACTTC.

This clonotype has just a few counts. For the CDR3, the DNA is TGTGCCAGCAGTTTAAGCGGGAGTTCTAATGAGCAGTTCTTC. It yields the protein CASSLSGSSNEQFF. The chain employs TRBV27 and TRBJ2-1, with 8 bases identical to TRBD2. CDR3 length: 14 residues. From germline, CDR1 is MNHEY and CDR2 SMNVEV (reference sequence). Trimming cost V 2 bases and J 7 bases; bases outside gene matches: 4.

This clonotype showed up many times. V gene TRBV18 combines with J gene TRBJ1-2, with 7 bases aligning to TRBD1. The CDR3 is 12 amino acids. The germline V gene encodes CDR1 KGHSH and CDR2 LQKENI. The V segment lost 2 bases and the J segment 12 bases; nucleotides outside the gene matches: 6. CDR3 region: CASSPTDRVNTF. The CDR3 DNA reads TGTGCCAGCTCACCAACCGACAGGGTGAACACCTTC.

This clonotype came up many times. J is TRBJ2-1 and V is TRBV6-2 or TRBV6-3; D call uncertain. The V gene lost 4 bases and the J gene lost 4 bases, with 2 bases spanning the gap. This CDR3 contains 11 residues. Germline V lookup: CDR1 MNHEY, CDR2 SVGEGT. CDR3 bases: TGTGCCAGCAGTTGGTACAATGAGCAGTTCTTC. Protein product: CASSWYNEQFF.

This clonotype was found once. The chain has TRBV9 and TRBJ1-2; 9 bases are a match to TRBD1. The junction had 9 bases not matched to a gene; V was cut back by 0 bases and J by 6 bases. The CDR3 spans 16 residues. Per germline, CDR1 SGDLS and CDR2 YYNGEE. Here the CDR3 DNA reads TGTGCCAGCAGCGTAGGAGAGCGAGGGACAGGGAATGGCTACACCTTC. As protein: CASSVGERGTGNGYTF.

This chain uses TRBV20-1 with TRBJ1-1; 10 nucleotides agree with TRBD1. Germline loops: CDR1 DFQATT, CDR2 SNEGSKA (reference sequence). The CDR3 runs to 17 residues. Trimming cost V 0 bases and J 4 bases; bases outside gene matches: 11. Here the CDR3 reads CSARDKTGGLAGTEAFF. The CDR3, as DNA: TGCAGTGCTAGAGATAAGACAGGGGGCTTGGCAGGCACTGAAGCTTTCTTT.

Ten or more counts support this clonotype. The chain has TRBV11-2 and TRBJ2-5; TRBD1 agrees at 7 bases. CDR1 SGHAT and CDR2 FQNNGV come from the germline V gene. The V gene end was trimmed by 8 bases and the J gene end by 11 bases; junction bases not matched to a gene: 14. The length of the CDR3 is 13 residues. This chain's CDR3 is CASGETGARKQYF. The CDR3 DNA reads TGTGCCAGCGGGGAAACAGGGGCGAGGAAACAGTACTTC.

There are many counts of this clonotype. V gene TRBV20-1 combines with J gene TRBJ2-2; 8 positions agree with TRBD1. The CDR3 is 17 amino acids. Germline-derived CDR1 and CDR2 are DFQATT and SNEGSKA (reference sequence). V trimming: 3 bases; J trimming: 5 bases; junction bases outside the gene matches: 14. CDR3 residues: CSARSPLGTGSTGELFF. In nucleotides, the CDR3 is TGCAGTGCTAGGAGTCCCCTGGGGACAGGCAGTACCGGGGAGCTGTTTTTT.

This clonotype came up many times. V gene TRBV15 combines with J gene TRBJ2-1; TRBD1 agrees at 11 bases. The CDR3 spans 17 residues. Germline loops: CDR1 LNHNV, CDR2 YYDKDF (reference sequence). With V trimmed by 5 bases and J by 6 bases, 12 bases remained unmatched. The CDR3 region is CATSRNQDRGRLNEQFF. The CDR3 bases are TGTGCCACCAGCCGCAATCAGGACAGGGGGCGCCTCAATGAGCAGTTCTTC.

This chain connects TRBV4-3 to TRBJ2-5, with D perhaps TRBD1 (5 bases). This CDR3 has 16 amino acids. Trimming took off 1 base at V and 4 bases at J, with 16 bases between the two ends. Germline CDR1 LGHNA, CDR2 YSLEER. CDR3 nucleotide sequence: TGCGCCAGCAGCCAAGGCCAACAGGCCTCTGGAGAGACCCAGTACTTC. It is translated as CASSQGQQASGETQYF.

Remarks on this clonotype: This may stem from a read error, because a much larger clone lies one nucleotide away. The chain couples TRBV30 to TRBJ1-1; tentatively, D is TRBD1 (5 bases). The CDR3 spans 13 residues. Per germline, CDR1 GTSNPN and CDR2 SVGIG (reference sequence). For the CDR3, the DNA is TGTGCCCGGAGAAACATGGGGGACACTGAAGCTTTCTTT. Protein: CARRNMGDTEAFF. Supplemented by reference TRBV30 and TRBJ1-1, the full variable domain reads SQTIHQWPATLVQPVGSPLSLECTVEGTSNPNLYWYRQAAGRGLQLLFYSVGIGQISSEVPQNLSASRPQDRQFILSSKKLLLSDSGFYLCARRNMGDTEAFFGQGTRLTVV.

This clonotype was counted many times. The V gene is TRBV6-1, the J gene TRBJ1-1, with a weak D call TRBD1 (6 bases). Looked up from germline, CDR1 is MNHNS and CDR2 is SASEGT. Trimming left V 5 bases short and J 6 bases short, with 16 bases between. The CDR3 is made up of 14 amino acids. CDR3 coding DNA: TGTGCCAGCAGTCGGGACACGAACGGTCCTGAAGCTTTCTTT. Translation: CASSRDTNGPEAFF.

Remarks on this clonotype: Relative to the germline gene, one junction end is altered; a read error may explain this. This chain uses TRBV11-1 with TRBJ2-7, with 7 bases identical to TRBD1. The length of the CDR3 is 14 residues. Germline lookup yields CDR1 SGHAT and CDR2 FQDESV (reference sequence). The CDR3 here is CASSPTGATYEQYF. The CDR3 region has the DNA TGCGCCAGCAGCCCCACAGGGGCAACCTACGAGCAGTACTTC.

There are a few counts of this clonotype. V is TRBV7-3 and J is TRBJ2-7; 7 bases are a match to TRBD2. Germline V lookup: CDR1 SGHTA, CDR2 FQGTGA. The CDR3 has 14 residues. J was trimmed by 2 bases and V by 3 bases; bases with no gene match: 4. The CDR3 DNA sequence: TGTGCCAGCAGCTTCTTAGCGGGTCCCTACGAGCAGTACTTC. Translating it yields CASSFLAGPYEQYF. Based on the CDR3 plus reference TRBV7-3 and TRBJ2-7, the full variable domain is GAGVSQTPSNKVTEKGKYVELRCDPISGHTALYWYRQSLGQGPEFLIYFQGTGAADDSGLPNDRFFAVRPEGSVSTLKIQRTERGDSAVYLCASSFLAGPYEQYFGPGTRLTVT.

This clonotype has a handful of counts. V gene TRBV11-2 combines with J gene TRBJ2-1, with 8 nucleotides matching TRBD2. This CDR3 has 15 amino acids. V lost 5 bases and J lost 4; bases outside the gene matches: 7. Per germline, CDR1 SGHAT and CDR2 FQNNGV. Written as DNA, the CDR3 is TGTGCCAGCAGCCGGGAGCGGGAGAGATACAATGAGCAGTTCTTC. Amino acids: CASSRERERYNEQFF.

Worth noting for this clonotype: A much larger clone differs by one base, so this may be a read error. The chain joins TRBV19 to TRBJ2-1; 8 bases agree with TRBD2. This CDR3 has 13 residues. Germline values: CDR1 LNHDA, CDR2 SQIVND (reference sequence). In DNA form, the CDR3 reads TGTGCCAGTGGTCGGCGGGAGGAGGGTGAGCAGCTCTTC. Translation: CASGRREEGEQLF.

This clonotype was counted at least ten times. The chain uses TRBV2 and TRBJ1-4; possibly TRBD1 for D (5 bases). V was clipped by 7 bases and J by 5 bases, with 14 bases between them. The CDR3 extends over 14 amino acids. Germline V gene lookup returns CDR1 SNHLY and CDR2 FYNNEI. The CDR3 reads CASTGGVSNEKLFF. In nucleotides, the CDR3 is TGTGCCAGCACCGGGGGGGTGTCAAATGAAAAACTGTTTTTT.

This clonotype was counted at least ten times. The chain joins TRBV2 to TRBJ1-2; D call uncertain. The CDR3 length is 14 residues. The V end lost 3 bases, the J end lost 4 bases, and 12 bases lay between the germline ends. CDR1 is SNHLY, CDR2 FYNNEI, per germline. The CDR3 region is CASSEGRMTYGYTF. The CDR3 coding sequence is TGTGCCAGCAGTGAGGGCAGGATGACCTATGGCTACACCTTC.

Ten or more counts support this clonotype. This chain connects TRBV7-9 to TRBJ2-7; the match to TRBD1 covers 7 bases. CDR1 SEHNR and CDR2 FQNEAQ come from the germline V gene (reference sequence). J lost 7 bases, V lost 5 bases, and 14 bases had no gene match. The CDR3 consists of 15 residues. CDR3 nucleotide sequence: TGTGCCAGCAGCCGAACCACAGGGGACCCTAAAGAGCAGTACTTC. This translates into CASSRTTGDPKEQYF.

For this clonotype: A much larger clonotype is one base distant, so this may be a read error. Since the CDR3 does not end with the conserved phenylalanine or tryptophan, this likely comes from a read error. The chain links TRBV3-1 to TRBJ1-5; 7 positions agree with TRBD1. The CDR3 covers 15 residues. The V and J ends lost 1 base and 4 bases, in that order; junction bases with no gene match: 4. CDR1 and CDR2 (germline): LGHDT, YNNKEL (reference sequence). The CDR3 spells CASSQGQGRNQPQHL. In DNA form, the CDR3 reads TGTGCCAGCAGCCAAGGACAGGGACGGAATCAGCCCCAGCATCTT.

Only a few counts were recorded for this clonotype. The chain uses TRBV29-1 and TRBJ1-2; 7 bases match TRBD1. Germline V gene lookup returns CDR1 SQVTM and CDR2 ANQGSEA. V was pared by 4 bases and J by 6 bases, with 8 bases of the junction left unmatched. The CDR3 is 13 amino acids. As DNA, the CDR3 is TGCAGCGTTGCAGACAGGGTGGTCAATGGCTACACCTTC. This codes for CSVADRVVNGYTF.